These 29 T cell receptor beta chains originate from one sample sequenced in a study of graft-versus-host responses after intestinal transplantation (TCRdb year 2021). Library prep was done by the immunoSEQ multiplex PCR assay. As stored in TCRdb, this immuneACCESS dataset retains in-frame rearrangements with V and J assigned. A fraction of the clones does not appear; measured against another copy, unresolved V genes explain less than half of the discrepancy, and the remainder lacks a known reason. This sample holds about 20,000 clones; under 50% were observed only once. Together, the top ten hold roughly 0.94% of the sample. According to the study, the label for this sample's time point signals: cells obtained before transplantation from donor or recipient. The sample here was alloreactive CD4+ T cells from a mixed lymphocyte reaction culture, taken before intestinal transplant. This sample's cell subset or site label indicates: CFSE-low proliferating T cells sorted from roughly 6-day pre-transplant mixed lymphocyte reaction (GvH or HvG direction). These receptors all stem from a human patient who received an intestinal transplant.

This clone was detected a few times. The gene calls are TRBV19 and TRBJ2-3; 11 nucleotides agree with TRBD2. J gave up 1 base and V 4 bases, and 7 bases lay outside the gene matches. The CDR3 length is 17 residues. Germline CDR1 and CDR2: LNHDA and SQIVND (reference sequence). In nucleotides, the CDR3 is TGTGCCAGTAGTACCCTAGCGGGGGGCCGCGGCACAGATACGCAGTATTTT. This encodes CASSTLAGGRGTDTQYF. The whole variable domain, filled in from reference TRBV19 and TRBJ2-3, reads DGGITQSPKYLFRKEGQNVTLSCEQNLNHDAMYWYRQDPGQGLRLIYYSQIVNDFQKGDIAEGYSVSREKKESFPLTVTSAQKNPTAFYLCASSTLAGGRGTDTQYFGPGTRLTVL.

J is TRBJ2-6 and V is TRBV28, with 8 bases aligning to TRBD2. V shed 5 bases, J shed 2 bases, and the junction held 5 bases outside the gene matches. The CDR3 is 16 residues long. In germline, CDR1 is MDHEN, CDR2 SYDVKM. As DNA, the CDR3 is TGTGCCAGCAGTGCCGCGGGGGGCGCTGGGGCCAACGTCCTGACTTTC. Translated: CASSAAGGAGANVLTF.

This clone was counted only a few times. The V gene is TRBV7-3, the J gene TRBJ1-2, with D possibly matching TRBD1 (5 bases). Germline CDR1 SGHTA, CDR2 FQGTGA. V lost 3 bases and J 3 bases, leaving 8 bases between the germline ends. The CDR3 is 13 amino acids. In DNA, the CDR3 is TGTGCCAGCAGCTTTGACAGAGACTATGGCTACACCTTC. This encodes CASSFDRDYGYTF.

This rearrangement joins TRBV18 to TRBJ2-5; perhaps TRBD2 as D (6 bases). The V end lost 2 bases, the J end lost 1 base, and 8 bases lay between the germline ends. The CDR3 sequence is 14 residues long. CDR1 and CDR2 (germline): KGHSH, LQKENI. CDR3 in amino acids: CASSPWGGQETQYF. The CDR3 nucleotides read TGTGCCAGCTCACCATGGGGAGGCCAAGAGACCCAGTACTTC.

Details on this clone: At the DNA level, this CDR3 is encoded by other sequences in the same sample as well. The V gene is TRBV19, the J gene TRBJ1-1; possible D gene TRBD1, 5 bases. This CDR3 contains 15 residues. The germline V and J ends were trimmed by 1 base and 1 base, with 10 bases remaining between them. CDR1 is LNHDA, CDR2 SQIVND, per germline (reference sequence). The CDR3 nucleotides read TGTGCCAGTAGTATAGGAGCAGGGTGGAACACTGAAGCTTTCTTT. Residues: CASSIGAGWNTEAFF. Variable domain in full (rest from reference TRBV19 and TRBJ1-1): DGGITQSPKYLFRKEGQNVTLSCEQNLNHDAMYWYRQDPGQGLRLIYYSQIVNDFQKGDIAEGYSVSREKKESFPLTVTSAQKNPTAFYLCASSIGAGWNTEAFFGQGTRLTVV.

The CDR3: CASSPIRRNTEAFF. The CDR3 bases are TGTGCCAGCTCACCGATCCGGAGGAACACTGAAGCTTTCTTT. This chain links TRBV18 with TRBJ1-1, with D unresolved. Trimming left V 3 bases short and J 1 base short, with 9 bases between. The germline CDR1 and CDR2 sequences are KGHSH and LQKENI. CDR3 length: 14 amino acids.

The DNA for the CDR3 is TGTGCCAGCAGCTTAGACGGGGGGACTAATGAAAAACTGTTTTTT. It encodes CASSLDGGTNEKLFF. The rearrangement uses TRBV11-2 and TRBJ1-4; D is perhaps TRBD1 (5 bases). The CDR3 runs to 15 residues. Per the germline V gene, CDR1 is SGHAT and CDR2 is FQNNGV. The germline V and J ends were trimmed by 0 bases and 2 bases, with 7 bases remaining between them.

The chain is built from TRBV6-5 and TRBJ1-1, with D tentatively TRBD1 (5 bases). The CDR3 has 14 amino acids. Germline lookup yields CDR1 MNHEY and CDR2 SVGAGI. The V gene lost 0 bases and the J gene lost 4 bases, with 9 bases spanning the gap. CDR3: CASSYSGRATEAFF. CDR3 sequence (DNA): TGTGCCAGCAGTTACTCGGGCAGGGCCACTGAAGCTTTCTTT.

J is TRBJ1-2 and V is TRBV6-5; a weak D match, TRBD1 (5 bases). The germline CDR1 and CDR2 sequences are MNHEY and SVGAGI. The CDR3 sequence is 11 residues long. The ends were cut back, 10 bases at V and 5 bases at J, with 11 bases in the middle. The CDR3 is CATSRGYGYTF. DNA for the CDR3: TGTGCCACCTCTCGGGGGTATGGCTACACCTTC.

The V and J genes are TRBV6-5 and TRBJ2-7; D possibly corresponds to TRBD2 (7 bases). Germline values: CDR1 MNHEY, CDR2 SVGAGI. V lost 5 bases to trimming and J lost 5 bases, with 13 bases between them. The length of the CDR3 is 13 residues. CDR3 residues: CASSDGGPHEQYF. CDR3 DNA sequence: TGTGCCAGCAGTGACGGGGGGCCCCACGAGCAGTACTTC.

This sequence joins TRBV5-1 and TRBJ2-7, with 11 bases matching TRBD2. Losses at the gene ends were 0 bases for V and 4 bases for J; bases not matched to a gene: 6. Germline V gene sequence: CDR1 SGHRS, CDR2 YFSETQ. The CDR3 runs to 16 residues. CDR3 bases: TGCGCCAGCAGCTTGGCCGGAACTAGCGGGGGTTACGAGCAGTACTTC. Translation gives CASSLAGTSGGYEQYF.

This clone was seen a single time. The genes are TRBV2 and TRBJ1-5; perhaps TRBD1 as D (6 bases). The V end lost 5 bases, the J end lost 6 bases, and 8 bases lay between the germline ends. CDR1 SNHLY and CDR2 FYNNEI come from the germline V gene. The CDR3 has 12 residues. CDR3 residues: CASSYRVQPQHF. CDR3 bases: TGTGCCAGCAGTTACAGGGTTCAGCCCCAGCATTTT.

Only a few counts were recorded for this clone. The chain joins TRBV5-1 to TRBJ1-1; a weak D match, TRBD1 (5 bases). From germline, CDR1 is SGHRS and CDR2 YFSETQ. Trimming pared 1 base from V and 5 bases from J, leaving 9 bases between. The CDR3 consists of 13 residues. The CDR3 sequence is CASSLIRGTEAFF. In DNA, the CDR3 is TGCGCCAGCAGCTTGATACGGGGGACTGAAGCTTTCTTT.

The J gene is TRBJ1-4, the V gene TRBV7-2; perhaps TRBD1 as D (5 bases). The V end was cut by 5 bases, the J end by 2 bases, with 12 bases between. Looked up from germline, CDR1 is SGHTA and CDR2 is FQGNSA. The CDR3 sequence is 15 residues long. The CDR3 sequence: CASSRAGDTNEKLFF. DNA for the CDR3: TGTGCCAGCAGCCGGGCGGGGGACACTAATGAAAAACTGTTTTTT.

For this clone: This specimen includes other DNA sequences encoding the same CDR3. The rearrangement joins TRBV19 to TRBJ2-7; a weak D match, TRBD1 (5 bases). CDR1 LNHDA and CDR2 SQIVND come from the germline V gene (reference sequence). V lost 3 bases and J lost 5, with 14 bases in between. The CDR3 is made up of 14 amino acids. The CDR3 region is CASSMQGKEHEQYF. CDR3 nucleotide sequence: TGTGCCAGTAGTATGCAGGGAAAGGAACACGAGCAGTACTTC. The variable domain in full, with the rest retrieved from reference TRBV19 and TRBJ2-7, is DGGITQSPKYLFRKEGQNVTLSCEQNLNHDAMYWYRQDPGQGLRLIYYSQIVNDFQKGDIAEGYSVSREKKESFPLTVTSAQKNPTAFYLCASSMQGKEHEQYFGPGTRLTVT.

This chain's CDR3 is CASGQRDTQYF. As DNA, the CDR3 is TGCGCCAGCGGACAGAGGGATACGCAGTATTTT. The V gene is TRBV10-1, the J gene TRBJ2-3, with a weak D call TRBD1 (6 bases). Germline CDR1 WNHNN, CDR2 SYGVQD (reference sequence). Trimming left V 8 bases short and J 6 bases short, with 9 bases between. This CDR3 region has 11 residues.

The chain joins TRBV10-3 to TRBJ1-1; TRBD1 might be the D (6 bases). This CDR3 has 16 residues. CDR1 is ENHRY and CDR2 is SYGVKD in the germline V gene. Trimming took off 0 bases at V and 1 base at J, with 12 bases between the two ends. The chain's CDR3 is CAISESRDTENTEAFF. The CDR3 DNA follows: TGTGCCATCAGTGAGTCCCGGGACACCGAGAACACTGAAGCTTTCTTT.

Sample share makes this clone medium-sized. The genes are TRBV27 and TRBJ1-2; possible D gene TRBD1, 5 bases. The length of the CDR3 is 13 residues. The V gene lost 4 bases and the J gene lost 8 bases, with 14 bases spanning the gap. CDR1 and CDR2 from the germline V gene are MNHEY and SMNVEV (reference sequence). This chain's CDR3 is CASSSAPGRGYTF. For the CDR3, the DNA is TGTGCCAGCAGTTCCGCCCCAGGGCGAGGCTACACCTTC.

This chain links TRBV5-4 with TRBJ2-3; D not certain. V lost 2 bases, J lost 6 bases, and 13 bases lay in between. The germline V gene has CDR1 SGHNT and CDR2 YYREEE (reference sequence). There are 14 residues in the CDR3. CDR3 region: CASSLSRQSDTQYF. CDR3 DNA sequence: TGTGCCAGCAGCTTATCGAGACAATCGGATACGCAGTATTTT.

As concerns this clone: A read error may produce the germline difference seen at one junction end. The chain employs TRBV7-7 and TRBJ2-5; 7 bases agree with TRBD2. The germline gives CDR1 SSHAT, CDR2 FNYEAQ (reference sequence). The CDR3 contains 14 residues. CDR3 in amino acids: CASSFGGGQETQYF. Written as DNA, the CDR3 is TGTGCTAGCAGCTTCGGCGGGGGCCAAGAGACCCAGTACTTC.

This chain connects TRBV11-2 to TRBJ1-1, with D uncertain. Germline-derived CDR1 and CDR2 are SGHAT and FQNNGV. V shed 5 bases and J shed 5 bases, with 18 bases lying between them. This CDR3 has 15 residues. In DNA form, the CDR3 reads TGTGCCAGCAGCCCAATGCGGGGTAAAGTTACTGAAGCTTTCTTT. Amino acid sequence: CASSPMRGKVTEAFF.

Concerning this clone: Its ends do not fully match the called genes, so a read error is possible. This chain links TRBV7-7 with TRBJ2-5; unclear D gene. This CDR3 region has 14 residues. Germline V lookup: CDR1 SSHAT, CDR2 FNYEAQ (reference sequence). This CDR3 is CASSLGPGQETQYF. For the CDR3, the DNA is TGTGCTAGCAGCTTAGGGCCAGGCCAAGAGACCCAGTACTTC.

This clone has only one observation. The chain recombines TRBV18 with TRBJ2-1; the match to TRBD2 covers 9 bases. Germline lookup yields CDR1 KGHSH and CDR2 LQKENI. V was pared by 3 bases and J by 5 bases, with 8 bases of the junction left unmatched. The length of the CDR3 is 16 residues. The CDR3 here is CASSPFGSSGDNEQFF. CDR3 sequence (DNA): TGTGCCAGCTCACCCTTTGGCTCTAGCGGGGACAATGAGCAGTTCTTC.

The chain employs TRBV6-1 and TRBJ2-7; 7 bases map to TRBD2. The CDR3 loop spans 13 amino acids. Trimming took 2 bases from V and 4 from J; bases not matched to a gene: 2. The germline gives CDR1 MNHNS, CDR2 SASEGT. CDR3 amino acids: CASSERGVYEQYF. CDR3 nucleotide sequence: TGTGCCAGCAGTGAACGGGGGGTTTACGAGCAGTACTTC.

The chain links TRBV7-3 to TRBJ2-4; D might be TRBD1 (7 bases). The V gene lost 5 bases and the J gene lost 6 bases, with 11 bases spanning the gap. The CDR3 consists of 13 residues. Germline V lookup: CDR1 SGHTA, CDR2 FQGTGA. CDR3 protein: CASSPQGGNIQYF. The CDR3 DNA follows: TGTGCCAGCAGCCCCCAGGGGGGAAACATTCAGTACTTC.

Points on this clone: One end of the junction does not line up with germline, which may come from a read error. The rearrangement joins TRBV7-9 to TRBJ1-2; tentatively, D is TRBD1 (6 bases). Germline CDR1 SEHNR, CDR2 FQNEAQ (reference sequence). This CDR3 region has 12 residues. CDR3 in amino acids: CASSSRNRATLF. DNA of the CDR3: TGTGCCAGCAGCTCCCGGAACAGGGCCACGCTCTTC.

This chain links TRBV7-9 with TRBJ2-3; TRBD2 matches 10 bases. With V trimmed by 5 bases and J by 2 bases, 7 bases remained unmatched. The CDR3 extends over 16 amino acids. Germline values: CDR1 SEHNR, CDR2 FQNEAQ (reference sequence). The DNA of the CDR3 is TGTGCCAGCAGCGCCGATACTAGCGGGGACACAGATACGCAGTATTTT. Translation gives CASSADTSGDTDTQYF.

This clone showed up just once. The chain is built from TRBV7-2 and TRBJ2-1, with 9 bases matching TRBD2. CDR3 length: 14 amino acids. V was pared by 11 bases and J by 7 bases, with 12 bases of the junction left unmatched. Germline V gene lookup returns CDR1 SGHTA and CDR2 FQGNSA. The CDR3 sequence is CAGSSAGGWNEQFF. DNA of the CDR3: TGTGCCGGAAGTTCTGCGGGGGGGTGGAATGAGCAGTTCTTC.

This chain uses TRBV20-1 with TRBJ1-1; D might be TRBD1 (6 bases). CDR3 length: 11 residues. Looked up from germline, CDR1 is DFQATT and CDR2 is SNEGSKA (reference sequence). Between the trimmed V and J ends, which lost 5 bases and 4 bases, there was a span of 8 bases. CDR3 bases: TGCAGTGCTCAGGGGCGCACTGAAGCTTTCTTT. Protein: CSAQGRTEAFF.